The following is a TCR beta chain sequence with its context. What antigen it recognizes has not been identified. No base quality values were provided; no much bigger clone lies one nucleotide off. The data are from a study of T cell repertoires in cytomegalovirus infection (dated by TCRdb to about 2019). Regarding the research as a whole: Donor HLA type was relevant to the analysis, because carriage of CMV infection together with the matching HLA type was indicated by public TCR beta signatures. What the study reported, not specific to this receptor: Carriers of CMV infection plus the relevant HLA type were discriminated by the cumulative frequency of public TCR beta family members in the study cohort and in an independent roughly 320-donor cohort. In the ex vivo response, HLA-C-restricted CMV-specific TCR beta clonotypes were dominant, and in two of eight donors the single most frequent clonotype came from this HLA-C-restricted group.

The germline V and J ends show losses of 6 bases and 12 bases respectively, and no gene match explains 10 bases of the junction. Spanning cysteine to phenylalanine, the CDR3 consists of 12 amino acids. Just the 36-base CDR3 DNA is kept, in frame starting at base 1. Via the germline V gene, CDR1 is ENHRY and CDR2 SYGVKD. The instrument was an Illumina HiSeq 1500. Using fastp trimming at Q25 and MiXCR clonotype assembly, TCRdb reanalyzed the public sequencing data and kept in-frame beta chains. Rows merge per CDR3 protein into single entries with the most common DNA and genes. The sample records about 130,000 distinct CDR3 sequences, 8% to 9% of which are singletons. Roughly 9.1% of the sample is taken by the ten largest.

The sample comprised PBMCs. The source of this sequence is a human donor in good health (CMV status not recorded). Some clones in this sample may be carry-over from other donors' samples. The chain couples TRBV10-3 to TRBJ1-1; 7 junctional bases match TRBD1. This receptor carries the CDR3 CAISLRDSESFF. The DNA is as follows: TGTGCCATCAGCCTACGGGACAGCGAATCTTTCTTT.